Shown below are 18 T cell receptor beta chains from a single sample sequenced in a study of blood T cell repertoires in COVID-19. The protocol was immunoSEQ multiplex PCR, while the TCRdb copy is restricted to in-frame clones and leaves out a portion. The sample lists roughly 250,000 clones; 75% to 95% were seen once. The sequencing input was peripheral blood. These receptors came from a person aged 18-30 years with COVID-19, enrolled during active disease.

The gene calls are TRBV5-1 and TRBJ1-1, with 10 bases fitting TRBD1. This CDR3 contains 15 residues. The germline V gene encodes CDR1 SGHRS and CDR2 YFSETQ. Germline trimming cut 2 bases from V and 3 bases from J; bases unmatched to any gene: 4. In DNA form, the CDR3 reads TGCGCCAGCAGCTTCTCAGGGACAGGGGACACTGAAGCTTTCTTT. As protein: CASSFSGTGDTEAFF.

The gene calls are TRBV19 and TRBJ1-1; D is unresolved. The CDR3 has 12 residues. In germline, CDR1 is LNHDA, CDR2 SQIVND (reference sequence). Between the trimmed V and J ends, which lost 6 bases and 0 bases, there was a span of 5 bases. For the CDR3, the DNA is TGTGCCAGTAGCTCAGTGAACACTGAAGCTTTCTTT. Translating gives CASSSVNTEAFF.

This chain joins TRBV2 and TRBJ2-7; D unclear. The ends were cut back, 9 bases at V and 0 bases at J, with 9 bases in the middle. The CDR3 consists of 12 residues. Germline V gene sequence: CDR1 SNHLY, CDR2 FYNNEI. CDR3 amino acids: CASSPASYEQYF. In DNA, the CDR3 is TGTGCCAGTAGCCCCGCCTCCTACGAGCAGTACTTC.

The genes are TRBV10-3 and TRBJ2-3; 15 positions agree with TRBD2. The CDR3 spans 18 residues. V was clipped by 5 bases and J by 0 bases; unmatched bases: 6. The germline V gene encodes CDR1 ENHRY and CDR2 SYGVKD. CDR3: CAISPGTSGGLSTDTQYF. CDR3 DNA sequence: TGTGCCATCAGTCCAGGGACTAGCGGGGGGCTGAGCACAGATACGCAGTATTTT.

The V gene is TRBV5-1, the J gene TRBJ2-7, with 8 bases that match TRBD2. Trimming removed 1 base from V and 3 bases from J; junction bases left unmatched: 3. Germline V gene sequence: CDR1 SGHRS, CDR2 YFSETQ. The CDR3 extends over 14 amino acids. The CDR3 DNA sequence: TGCGCCAGCAGCTTGTTTGCGGGAGGCTACGAGCAGTACTTC. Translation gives CASSLFAGGYEQYF.

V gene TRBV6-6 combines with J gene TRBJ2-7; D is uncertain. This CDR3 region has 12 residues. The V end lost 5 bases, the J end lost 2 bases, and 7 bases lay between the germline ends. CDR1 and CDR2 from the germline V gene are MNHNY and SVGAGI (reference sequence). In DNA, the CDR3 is TGTGCCAGCAGTCCCCAGGCCTACGAGCAGTACTTC. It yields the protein CASSPQAYEQYF.

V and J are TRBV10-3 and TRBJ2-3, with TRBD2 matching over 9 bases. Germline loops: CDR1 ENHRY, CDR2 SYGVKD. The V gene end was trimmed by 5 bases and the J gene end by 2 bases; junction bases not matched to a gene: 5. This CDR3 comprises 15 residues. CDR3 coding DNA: TGTGCCATCAGTCGAAGCGGGAGGAACACAGATACGCAGTATTTT. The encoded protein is CAISRSGRNTDTQYF.

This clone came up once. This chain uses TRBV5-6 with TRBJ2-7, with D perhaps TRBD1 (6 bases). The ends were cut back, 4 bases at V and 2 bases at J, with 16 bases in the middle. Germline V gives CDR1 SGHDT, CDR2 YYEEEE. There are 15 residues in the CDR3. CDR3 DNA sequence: TGTGCCAGCAGCATAGCCGGGACAAGTGCCTACGAGCAGTACTTC. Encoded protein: CASSIAGTSAYEQYF.

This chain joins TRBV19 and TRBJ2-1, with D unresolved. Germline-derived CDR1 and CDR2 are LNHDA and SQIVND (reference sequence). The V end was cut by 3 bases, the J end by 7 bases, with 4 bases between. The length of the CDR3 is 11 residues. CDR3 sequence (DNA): TGTGCCAGTAGTATCCGGAATGAGCAGTTCTTC. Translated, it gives CASSIRNEQFF.

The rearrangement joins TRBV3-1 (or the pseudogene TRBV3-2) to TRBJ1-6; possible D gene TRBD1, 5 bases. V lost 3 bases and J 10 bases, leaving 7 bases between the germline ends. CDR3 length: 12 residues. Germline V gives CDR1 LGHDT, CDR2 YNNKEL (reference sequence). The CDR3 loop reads CASSQGPSPLHF. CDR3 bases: TGTGCCAGCAGCCAGGGGCCCTCACCCCTCCACTTT.

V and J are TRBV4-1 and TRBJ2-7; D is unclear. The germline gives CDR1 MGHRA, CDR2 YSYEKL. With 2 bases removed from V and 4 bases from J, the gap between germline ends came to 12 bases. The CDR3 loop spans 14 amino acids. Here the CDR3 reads CASSQSGRSYEQYF. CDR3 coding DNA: TGCGCCAGCAGCCAATCGGGTCGGAGTTACGAGCAGTACTTC.

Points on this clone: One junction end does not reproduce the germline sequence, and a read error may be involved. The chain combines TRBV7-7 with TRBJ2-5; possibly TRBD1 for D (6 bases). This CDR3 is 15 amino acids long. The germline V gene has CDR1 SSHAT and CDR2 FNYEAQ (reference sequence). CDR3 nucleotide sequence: TGTGCTAGCAGCCGCCAACCTACAGGGCAAGAGACCCAGTACTTC. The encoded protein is CASSRQPTGQETQYF.

CDR3 coding DNA: TGTGCCACCACCGACTTAGGCGGGAGGAAGGAGTTCTTC. Translated, it gives CATTDLGGRKEFF. The chain has TRBV15 and TRBJ2-1; 8 bases agree with TRBD2. The V gene end was trimmed by 7 bases and the J gene end by 14 bases; junction bases not matched to a gene: 13. This CDR3 has 13 amino acids. The germline V gene encodes CDR1 LNHNV and CDR2 YYDKDF (reference sequence).

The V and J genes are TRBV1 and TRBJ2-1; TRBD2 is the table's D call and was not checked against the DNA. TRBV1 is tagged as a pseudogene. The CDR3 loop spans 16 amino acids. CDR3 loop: CTSSQDRGSGDNEQFF. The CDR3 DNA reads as TGCACCAGCAGCCAAGATCGGGGTAGCGGGGACAATGAGCAGTTCTTC.

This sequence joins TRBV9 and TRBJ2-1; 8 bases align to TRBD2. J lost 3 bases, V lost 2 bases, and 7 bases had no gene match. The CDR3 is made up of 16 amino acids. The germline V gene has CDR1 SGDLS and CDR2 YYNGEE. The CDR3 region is CASSVSGSGVYNEQFF. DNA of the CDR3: TGTGCCAGCAGCGTTAGTGGTAGCGGGGTCTACAATGAGCAGTTCTTC.

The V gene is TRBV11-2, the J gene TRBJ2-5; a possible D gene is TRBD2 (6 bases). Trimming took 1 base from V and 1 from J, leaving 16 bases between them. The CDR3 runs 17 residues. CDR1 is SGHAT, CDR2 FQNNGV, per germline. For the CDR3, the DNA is TGTGCCAGCAGCTTAGGAACCGTGGGGGGACCCCAAGAGACCCAGTACTTC. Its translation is CASSLGTVGGPQETQYF.

The CDR3 loop reads CASSRTSGSSYEQYF. The CDR3 bases are TGTGCCAGCAGCCGGACTAGCGGGAGCTCCTACGAGCAGTACTTC. The gene calls are TRBV2 and TRBJ2-7; TRBD2 matches 13 bases. The germline gives CDR1 SNHLY, CDR2 FYNNEI. V dropped 6 bases and J dropped 0; count of bases not matched to a gene: 2. The CDR3 length is 15 residues.

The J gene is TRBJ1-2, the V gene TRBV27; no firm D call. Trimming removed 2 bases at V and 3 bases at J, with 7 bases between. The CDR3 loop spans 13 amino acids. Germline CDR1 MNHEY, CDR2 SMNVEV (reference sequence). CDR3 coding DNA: TGTGCCAGCAGTTTACGAGAAGACTATGGCTACACCTTC. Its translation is CASSLREDYGYTF.